This T cell receptor beta chain comes out of a study of blood T cells in healthy people across ages. Through a sample-barcoded 5' primer and a J-beta primer mix, a second PCR was run for roughly 6 to 12 cycles. TCRdb re-analysed the 5' RACE reads in MiXCR, keeping a single row per CDR3 protein. The sample yields hundreds of thousands of distinct CDR3 sequences, roughly 50% seen once. Per germline, CDR1 ENHRY and CDR2 SYGVKD. V gave up 6 bases and J gave up 5 bases; unmatched junction bases: 13. The CDR3 is 17 residues long. The sample holds one count of this clonotype. Sequencing input: blood. The V and J genes are TRBV10-3 and TRBJ2-1; 10 bases match TRBD2. The sequence derives from a man aged 40-55 years in good health. The CDR3 nucleotides are TGTGCCATCAGGGGGTCCGCTAGCGGGGGTGCCAACAATGAGCAGTTCTTC. This sequence encodes CAIRGSASGGANNEQFF.